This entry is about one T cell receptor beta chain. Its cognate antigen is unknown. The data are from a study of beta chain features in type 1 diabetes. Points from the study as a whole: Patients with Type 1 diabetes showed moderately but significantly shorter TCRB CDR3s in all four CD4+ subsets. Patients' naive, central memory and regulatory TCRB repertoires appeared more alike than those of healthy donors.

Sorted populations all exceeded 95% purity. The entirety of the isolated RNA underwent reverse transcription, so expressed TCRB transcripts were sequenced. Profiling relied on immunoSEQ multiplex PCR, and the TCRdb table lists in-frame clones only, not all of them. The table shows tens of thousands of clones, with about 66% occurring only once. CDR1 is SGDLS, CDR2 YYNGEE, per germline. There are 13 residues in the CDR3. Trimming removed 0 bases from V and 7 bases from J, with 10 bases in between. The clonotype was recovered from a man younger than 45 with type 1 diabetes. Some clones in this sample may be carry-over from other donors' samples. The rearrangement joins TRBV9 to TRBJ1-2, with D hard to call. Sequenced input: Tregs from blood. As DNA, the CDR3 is TGTGCCAGCAGCGTAGACCCCAACGGTGGCTACACCTTC. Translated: CASSVDPNGGYTF.